This TCR beta chain was captured by sequencing in a study of blood T cell repertoires in COVID-19. Study summary: PBMCs, B-cell-depleted T cells, or T cells provided the cDNA or gDNA that made up the material.

The germline gives CDR1 SEHNR, CDR2 FQNEAQ (reference sequence). The V and J ends lost 6 bases and 13 bases, in that order; junction bases with no gene match: 18. The CDR3 totals 15 residues. Authors' processing steps: Amplification of reference gene primers provided the estimated nucleated cell counts. Produced via immunoSEQ multiplex PCR; TCRdb's table is partial and in-frame only. V, J and clone size derive from that table, while D and trimming were established from the DNA sequence. The table shows a few hundred thousand clones, with roughly four fifths occurring only once. What was sequenced was PBMCs or T cells enriched from blood (not recorded which). This sequence was found in a man aged 30 to 39 with acute COVID-19. This chain joins TRBV7-9 and TRBJ2-1; 7 positions match TRBD2. As DNA, the CDR3 is TGTGCCAGCAGGATCCTCTTCGACCGGGACTACCTACAGTTCTTC. It is translated as CASRILFDRDYLQFF.